The clone carrying this TCR beta chain was counted only a few times. As yet, its antigen is unknown. This sample is part of a study of Graves' ophthalmopathy and Graves' hyperthyroidism. Study overall: Peripheral blood collection took place at initial diagnosis, before any treatment.

Study observations and caveats: The model predicted ophthalmopathy progression with 65% to 71% sensitivity and around 74% specificity. With approximately 88% sensitivity and roughly 76% specificity, a 13-signature model separated ophthalmopathy from stable hyperthyroidism.

PBMCs were obtained from roughly 9 ml of fresh peripheral blood. Amplified material comprised TCR beta CDR3 regions derived from RNA transcripts. The first round was an RT-PCR with HTBI primers, and the second round was a multiplex PCR. TCRdb reprocessed the multiplex PCR reads with MiXCR, giving one entry per CDR3 protein. The sample lists roughly 160,000 distinct CDR3 sequences; 37% were seen once. The germline V gene encodes CDR1 SGHAT and CDR2 FQNNGV. This CDR3 is built from 16 residues. Deletions cut 3 bases from V and 0 bases from J, with 12 bases between. Specimen: peripheral blood. The rearrangement links TRBV11-2 to TRBJ1-3; D not certain. The sequence was collected from a woman between 40 and 55 years old with Graves' ophthalmopathy. This CDR3 reads CASSFPSGFSGNTIYF. CDR3 nucleotides: TGTGCCAGCAGCTTCCCTTCCGGGTTCTCTGGAAACACCATATATTTT.